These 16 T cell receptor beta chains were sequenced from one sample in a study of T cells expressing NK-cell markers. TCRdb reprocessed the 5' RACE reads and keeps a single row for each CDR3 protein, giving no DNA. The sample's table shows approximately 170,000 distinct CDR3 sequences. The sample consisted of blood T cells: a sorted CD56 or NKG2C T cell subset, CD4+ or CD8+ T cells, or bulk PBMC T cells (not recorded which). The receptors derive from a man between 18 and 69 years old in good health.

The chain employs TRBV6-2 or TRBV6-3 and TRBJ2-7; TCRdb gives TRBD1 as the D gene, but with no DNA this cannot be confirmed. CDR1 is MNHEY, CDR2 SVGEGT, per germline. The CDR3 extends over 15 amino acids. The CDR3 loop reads CASSYAGTGPYEQYF.

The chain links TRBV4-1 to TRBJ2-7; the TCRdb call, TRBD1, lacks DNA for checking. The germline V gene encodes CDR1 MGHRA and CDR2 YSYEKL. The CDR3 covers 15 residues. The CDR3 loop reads CASSQRTGGFYEQYF.

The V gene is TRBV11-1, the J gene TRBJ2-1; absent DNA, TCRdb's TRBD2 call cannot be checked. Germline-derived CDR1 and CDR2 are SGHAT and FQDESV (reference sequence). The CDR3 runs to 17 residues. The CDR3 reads CASSLGWRTSYHNEQFF.

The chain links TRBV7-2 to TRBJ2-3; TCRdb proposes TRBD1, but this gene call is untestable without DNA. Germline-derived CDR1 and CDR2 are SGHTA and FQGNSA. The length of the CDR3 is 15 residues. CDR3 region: CASSLSRGISDTQYF.

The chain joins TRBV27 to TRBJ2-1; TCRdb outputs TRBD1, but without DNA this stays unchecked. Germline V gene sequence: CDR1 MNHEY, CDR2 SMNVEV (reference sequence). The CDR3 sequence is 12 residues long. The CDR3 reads CASSSHRQYKFF.

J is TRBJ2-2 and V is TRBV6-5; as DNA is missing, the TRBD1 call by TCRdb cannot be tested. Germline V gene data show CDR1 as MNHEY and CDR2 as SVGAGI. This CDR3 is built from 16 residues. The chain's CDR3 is CASSYPPGQGIGELFF.

The CDR3: CASSPDETQYF. The chain is built from TRBV18 and TRBJ2-5. There are 11 residues in the CDR3. The germline gives CDR1 KGHSH, CDR2 LQKENI.

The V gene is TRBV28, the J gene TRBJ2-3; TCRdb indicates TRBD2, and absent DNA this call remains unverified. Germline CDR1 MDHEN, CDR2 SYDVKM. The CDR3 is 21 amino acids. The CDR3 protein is CASVRSPLLAGGGYGTDTQYF.

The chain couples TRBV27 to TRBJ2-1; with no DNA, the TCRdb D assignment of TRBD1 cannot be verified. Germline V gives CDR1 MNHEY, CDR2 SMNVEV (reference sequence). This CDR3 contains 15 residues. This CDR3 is CASSLIGQGRNEQFF.

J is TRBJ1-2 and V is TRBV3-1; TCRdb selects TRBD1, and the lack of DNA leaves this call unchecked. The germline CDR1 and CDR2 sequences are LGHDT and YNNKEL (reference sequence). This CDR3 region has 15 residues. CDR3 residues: CASSQEGQGNYGYTF.

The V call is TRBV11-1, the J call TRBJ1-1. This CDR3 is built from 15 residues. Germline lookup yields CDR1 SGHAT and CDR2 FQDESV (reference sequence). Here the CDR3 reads CASSWRTSGNTEAFF.

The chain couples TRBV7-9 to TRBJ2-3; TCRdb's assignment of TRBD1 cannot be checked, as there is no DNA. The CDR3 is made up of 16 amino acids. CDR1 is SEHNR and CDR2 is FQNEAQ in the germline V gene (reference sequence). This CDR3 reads CASSVPGQGGTDTQYF.

This CDR3 is CASSYSSVGALTGELFF. The chain links TRBV6-5 to TRBJ2-2; TCRdb's D call, TRBD2, is unchecked because there is no DNA. The CDR3 contains 17 residues. Germline CDR1 MNHEY, CDR2 SVGAGI.

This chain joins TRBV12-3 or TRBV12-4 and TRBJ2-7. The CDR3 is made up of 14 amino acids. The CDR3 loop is CASSLVLENNEQYF.

CDR3 protein: CASSGRQGWGTEAFF. The chain couples TRBV9 to TRBJ1-1; TCRdb selects TRBD1, and the lack of DNA leaves this call unchecked. Germline CDR1 SGDLS, CDR2 YYNGEE. The CDR3 is made up of 15 amino acids.

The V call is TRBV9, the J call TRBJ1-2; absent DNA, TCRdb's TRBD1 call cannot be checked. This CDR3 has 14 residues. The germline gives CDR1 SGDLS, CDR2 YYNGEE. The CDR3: CASSVGDRAYGYTF.